The present T cell receptor (beta chain) was sequenced within a study of T cell responses to AZD1222 COVID-19 vaccine. The CDR3 has 12 residues. Trimming cost V 4 bases and J 5 bases, with 11 bases left between them. Germline loops: CDR1 SQVTM, CDR2 ANQGSEA. Generated by immunoSEQ multiplex PCR, the TCRdb table keeps only in-frame clones and is missing some. The sample lists some 150,000 clones, 92% occurring once. The rearrangement joins TRBV29-1 to TRBJ2-5; D might be TRBD1 (6 bases). The clonotype comes from an adult in good health. The specimen comprised peripheral blood, sampled on day 0 of MenACWY control vaccination. DNA for the CDR3: TGCAGCGTTGTTGGGGGCCTGGAGACCCAGTACTTC. Translating gives CSVVGGLETQYF.